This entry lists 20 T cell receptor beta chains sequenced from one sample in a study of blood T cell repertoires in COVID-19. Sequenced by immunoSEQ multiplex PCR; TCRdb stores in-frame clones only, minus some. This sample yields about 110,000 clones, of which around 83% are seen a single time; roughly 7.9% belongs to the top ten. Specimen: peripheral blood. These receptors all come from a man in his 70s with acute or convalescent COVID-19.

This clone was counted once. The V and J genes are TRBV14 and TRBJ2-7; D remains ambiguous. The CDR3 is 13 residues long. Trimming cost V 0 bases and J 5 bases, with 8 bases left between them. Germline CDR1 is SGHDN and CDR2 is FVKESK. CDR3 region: CASSQDRRNEQYF. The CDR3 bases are TGTGCCAGCAGCCAAGATAGAAGAAACGAGCAGTACTTC.

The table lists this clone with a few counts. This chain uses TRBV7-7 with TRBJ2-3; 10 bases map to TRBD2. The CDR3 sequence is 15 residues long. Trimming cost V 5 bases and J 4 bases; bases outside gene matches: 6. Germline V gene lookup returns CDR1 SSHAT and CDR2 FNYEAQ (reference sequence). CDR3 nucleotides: TGTGCCAGCAGCAAAGCGGGAGGGCTTCCAGATACGCAGTATTTT. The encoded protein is CASSKAGGLPDTQYF.

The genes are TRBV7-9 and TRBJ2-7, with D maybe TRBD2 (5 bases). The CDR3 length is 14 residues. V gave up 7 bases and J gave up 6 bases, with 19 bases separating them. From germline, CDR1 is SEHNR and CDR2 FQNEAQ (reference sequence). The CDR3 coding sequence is TGTGCCAGCACCCCGGTCGACCTTCGGGGCGAGCAGTACTTC. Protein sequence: CASTPVDLRGEQYF.

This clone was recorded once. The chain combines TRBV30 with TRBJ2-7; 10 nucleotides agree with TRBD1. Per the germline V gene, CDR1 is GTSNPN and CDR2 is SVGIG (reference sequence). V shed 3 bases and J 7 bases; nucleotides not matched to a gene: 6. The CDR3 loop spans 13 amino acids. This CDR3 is CAWRGQGLGEQYF. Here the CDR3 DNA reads TGTGCCTGGAGGGGACAGGGGCTAGGGGAGCAGTACTTC.

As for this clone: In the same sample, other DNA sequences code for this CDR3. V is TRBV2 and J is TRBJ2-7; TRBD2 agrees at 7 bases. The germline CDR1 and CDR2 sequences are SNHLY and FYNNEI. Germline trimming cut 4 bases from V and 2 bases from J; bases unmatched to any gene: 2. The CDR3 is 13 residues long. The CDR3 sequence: CASSVGTTYEQYF. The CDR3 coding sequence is TGTGCCAGCAGTGTAGGGACTACCTACGAGCAGTACTTC.

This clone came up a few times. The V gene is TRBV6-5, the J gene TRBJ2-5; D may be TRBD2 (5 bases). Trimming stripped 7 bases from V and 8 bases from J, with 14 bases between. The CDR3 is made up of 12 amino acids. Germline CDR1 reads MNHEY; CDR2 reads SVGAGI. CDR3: CASISGGATQYF. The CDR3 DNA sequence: TGTGCCAGCATCAGTGGAGGTGCCACCCAGTACTTC.

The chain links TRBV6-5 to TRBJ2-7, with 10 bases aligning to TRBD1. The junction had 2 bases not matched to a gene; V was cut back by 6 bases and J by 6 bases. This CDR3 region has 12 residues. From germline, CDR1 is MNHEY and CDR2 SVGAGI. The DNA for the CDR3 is TGTGCCAGCAGGACAGGGGGCAGCGAGCAGTACTTC. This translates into CASRTGGSEQYF.

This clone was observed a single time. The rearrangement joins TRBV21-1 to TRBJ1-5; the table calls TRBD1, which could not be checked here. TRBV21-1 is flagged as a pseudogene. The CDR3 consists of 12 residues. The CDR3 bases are TGTGCCAGCAGCGCCAGGGTGCAGCCCCAGCATTTT. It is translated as CASSARVQPQHF.

This chain's CDR3 is CASSQRASGSNEQFF. CDR3 coding DNA: TGTGCCAGCAGCCAACGGGCTAGCGGGAGCAATGAGCAGTTCTTC. V usage is TRBV11-2 and J usage is TRBJ2-1; 10 bases map to TRBD2. Unmatched junction bases numbered 7, after V lost 5 bases and J lost 6 bases. Germline CDR1 and CDR2: SGHAT and FQNNGV. This CDR3 region has 15 residues.

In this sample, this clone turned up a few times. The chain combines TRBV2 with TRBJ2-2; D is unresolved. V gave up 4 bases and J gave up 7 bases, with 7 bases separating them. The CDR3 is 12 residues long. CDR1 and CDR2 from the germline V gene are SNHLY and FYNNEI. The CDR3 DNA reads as TGTGCCAGCAGTGTTGGCCGCGGGGAGCTGTTTTTT. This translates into CASSVGRGELFF.

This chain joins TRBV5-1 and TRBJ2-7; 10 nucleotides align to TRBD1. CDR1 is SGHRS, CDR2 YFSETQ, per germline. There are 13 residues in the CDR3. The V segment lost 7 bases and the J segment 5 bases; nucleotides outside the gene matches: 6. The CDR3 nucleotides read TGCGCCAGCCACAGACAGGGGGCTAACGAGCAGTACTTC. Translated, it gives CASHRQGANEQYF.

CDR3 loop: CASTPMTGAGQPQHF. For the CDR3, the DNA is TGTGCCAGTACCCCTATGACAGGGGCAGGACAGCCCCAGCATTTT. V is TRBV19 and J is TRBJ1-5; 8 nucleotides match TRBD1. J gave up 7 bases and V 7 bases, and 12 bases lay outside the gene matches. The germline V gene has CDR1 LNHDA and CDR2 SQIVND (reference sequence). The CDR3 totals 15 residues.

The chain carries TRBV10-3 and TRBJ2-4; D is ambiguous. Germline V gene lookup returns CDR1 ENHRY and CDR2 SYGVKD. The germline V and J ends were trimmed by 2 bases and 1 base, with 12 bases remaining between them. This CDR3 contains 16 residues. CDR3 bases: TGTGCCATCAGTGAGAACTTAACGGGTGCCAAAAACATTCAGTACTTC. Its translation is CAISENLTGAKNIQYF.

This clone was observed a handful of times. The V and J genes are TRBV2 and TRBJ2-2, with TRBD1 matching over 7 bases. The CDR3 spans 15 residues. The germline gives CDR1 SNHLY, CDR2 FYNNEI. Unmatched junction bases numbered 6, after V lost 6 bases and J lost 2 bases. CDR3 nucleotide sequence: TGTGCCAGCAGGGCCGACAGGGAAAACACCGGGGAGCTGTTTTTT. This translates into CASRADRENTGELFF.

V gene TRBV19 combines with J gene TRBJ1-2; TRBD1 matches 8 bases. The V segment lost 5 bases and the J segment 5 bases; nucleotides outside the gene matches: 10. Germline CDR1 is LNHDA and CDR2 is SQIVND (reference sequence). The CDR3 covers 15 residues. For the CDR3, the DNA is TGTGCCAGTAGTGGTATTGGACAGGGAAAGTATGGCTACACCTTC. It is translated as CASSGIGQGKYGYTF.

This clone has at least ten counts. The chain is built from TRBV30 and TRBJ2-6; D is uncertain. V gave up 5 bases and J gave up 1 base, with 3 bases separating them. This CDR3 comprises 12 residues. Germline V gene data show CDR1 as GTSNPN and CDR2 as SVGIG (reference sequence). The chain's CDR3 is CAWASGANVLTF. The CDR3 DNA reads TGTGCCTGGGCGTCTGGGGCCAACGTCCTGACTTTC.

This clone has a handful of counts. The chain's CDR3 is CASSLRTAPGQPQHF. The DNA of the CDR3 is TGTGCCAGCAGCTTAAGGACAGCCCCGGGGCAGCCCCAGCATTTT. The genes are TRBV7-3 and TRBJ1-5; D is possibly TRBD1 (6 bases). The V gene's germline CDR1 is SGHTA and CDR2 FQGTGA. This CDR3 has 15 residues. The germline V and J ends were trimmed by 1 base and 7 bases, with 14 bases remaining between them. The whole variable domain, remainder taken from reference TRBV7-3 and TRBJ1-5, is GAGVSQTPSNKVTEKGKYVELRCDPISGHTALYWYRQSLGQGPEFLIYFQGTGAADDSGLPNDRFFAVRPEGSVSTLKIQRTERGDSAVYLCASSLRTAPGQPQHFGDGTRLSIL.

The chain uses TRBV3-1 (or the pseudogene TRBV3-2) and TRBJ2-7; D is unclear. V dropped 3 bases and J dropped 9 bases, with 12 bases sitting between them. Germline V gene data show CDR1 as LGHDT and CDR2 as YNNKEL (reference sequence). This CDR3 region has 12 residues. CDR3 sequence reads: CASSQSSGGQYF. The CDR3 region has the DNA TGTGCCAGCAGCCAGAGTTCTGGCGGGCAGTACTTC.

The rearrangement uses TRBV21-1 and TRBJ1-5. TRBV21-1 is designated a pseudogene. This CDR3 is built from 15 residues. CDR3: CASSKGSGDNQPQHF. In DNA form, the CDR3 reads TGTGCCAGCAGCAAAGGGTCGGGGGACAATCAGCCCCAGCATTTT.

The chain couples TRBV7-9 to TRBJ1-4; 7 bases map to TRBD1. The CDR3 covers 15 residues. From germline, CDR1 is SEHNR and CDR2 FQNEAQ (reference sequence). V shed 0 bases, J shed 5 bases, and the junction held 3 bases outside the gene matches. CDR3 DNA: TGTGCCAGCAGCTTAGCAACAGGGGTCAATGAAAAACTGTTTTTT. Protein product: CASSLATGVNEKLFF. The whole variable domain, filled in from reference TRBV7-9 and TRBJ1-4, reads DTGVSQNPRHKITKRGQNVTFRCDPISEHNRLYWYRQTLGQGPEFLTYFQNEAQLEKSRLLSDRFSAERPKGSFSTLEIQRTEQGDSAMYLCASSLATGVNEKLFFGSGTQLSVL.